The entry below gives a single T cell receptor (beta chain) sequence along with its context. The antigen remains undetermined. The sample belongs to a study of Graves' ophthalmopathy and Graves' hyperthyroidism. Looking at the study overall: Peripheral blood was gathered at first diagnosis, ahead of any treatment whatsoever.

RNA transcripts served as template for amplifying TCR beta CDR3 sequences. RT-PCR was first run with HTBI primers, then multiplex PCR in a second round. TCRdb processed the multiplex PCR reads anew with MiXCR; each CDR3 protein has one entry. The sample has around 600,000 distinct CDR3 sequences; about two fifths are singletons. Study-wide results and limits: The 13-signature model separated ophthalmopathy from stable hyperthyroidism at around 86% sensitivity and about 80% specificity.

The CDR3 covers 19 residues. Germline V gives CDR1 KGHDR, CDR2 SFDVKD. The V gene lost 1 base and the J gene lost 0 bases, with 17 bases spanning the gap. No donor had other autoimmune disease, uncontrolled infection, pregnancy or lactation. PBMCs were obtained from about 9.4 ml of fresh peripheral blood. Sequencing was done on a sample of peripheral blood. The sequence was obtained from an adult man with Graves' ophthalmopathy. The chain is built from TRBV24-1 and TRBJ2-2; possibly TRBD1 for D (5 bases). The CDR3 spells CATSDFDRTNYANTGELFF. CDR3 sequence (DNA): TGTGCCACCAGTGATTTCGATAGGACAAACTACGCGAACACCGGGGAGCTGTTTTTT.